Each of the 16 T cell receptor beta chains below was sequenced from the same sample in a study of T cell responses to AZD1222 COVID-19 vaccine. Generated by immunoSEQ multiplex PCR, the TCRdb table keeps only in-frame clones and is missing some. The sample has about 81,000 clones, approximately 90% seen once; the top ten hold about 5.4%. The sequencing used peripheral blood, collected 28 days after the second AZD1222 dose. The receptors here all came from an adult who received the AZD1222 COVID-19 vaccine.

This chain links TRBV13 with TRBJ1-6, with no clear D. CDR1 and CDR2 (germline): PRHDT, FYEKMQ (reference sequence). V was pared by 3 bases and J by 9 bases, with 9 bases between. This CDR3 comprises 13 residues. The DNA for the CDR3 is TGTGCCAGCAGCTTCACGGAAAGTTCACCCCTCCACTTT. It translates to CASSFTESSPLHF.

The chain combines TRBV19 with TRBJ1-5; 8 nucleotides match TRBD1. The germline V gene has CDR1 LNHDA and CDR2 SQIVND (reference sequence). Trimming cost V 1 base and J 3 bases; bases outside gene matches: 2. CDR3 length: 15 residues. The CDR3 coding sequence is TGTGCCAGTAGTATAGGGGACAGGAACAATCAGCCCCAGCATTTT. Protein product: CASSIGDRNNQPQHF.

V gene TRBV2 combines with J gene TRBJ1-5; D might be TRBD1 (6 bases). From germline, CDR1 is SNHLY and CDR2 FYNNEI. The V end was cut by 6 bases, the J end by 7 bases, with 10 bases between. This CDR3 is 12 amino acids long. The CDR3 spells CASRGGRQPQHF. CDR3 bases: TGTGCCAGCAGAGGGGGGAGGCAGCCCCAGCATTTT.

The rearrangement links TRBV28 to TRBJ1-5; TRBD1 is a possible D gene (6 bases). The CDR3 extends over 15 amino acids. Trimming left V 4 bases short and J 1 base short, with 11 bases between. CDR1 is MDHEN and CDR2 is SYDVKM in the germline V gene. The CDR3 nucleotides are TGTGCCAGCAGTTCCCTGGGGGCAAGCAATCAGCCCCAGCATTTT. It specifies CASSSLGASNQPQHF.

The chain employs TRBV2 and TRBJ1-1; D is unresolved. Germline V gives CDR1 SNHLY, CDR2 FYNNEI. This CDR3 has 10 amino acids. Trimming pared 5 bases from V and 8 bases from J, leaving 6 bases between. The CDR3 coding sequence is TGTGCCAGCAGTTCAAGGGAAGCTTTCTTT. Translation gives CASSSREAFF.

The gene calls are TRBV4-2 and TRBJ1-1; possible D gene TRBD1, 5 bases. Germline CDR1 reads LGHNA; CDR2 reads YNFKEQ. Trimming removed 0 bases at V and 4 bases at J, with 12 bases between. The CDR3 spans 15 residues. CDR3 in amino acids: CASSQDEGRGTEAFF. In DNA form, the CDR3 reads TGTGCCAGCAGCCAAGACGAGGGGAGGGGCACTGAAGCTTTCTTT.

This chain uses TRBV7-2 with TRBJ2-7; TRBD2 matches 8 bases. In germline, CDR1 is SGHTA, CDR2 FQGNSA. The CDR3 length is 15 residues. Trimming cost V 4 bases and J 6 bases; bases outside gene matches: 11. The CDR3 nucleotides are TGTGCCAGCAGCTACCGACCGGGACTAGACCGCGAGCAGTACTTC. It codes for CASSYRPGLDREQYF.

The chain employs TRBV6-5 and TRBJ2-7, with D perhaps matching TRBD1 (6 bases). This CDR3 spans 13 amino acids. The V gene's germline CDR1 is MNHEY and CDR2 SVGAGI. V lost 7 bases and J 0 bases, leaving 10 bases between the germline ends. CDR3 amino acids: CASIPDSSYEQYF. DNA of the CDR3: TGTGCCAGCATTCCGGACAGCTCCTACGAGCAGTACTTC.

The V and J genes are TRBV5-1 and TRBJ1-1; 7 bases fit TRBD1. V lost 4 bases to trimming and J lost 0 bases; unmatched junction nucleotides: 9. Germline CDR1 reads SGHRS; CDR2 reads YFSETQ. The CDR3 is made up of 16 amino acids. DNA for the CDR3: TGCGCCAGCAGCCCAGAGACAGGGAACGTGAACACTGAAGCTTTCTTT. Translated: CASSPETGNVNTEAFF.

CDR3 residues: CASSEPGAYGYTF. The CDR3 bases are TGTGCCAGCAGTGAACCCGGAGCCTATGGCTACACCTTC. The chain couples TRBV25-1 to TRBJ1-2; D is ambiguous. This CDR3 has 13 residues. The V and J ends lost 2 bases and 4 bases respectively, with 8 bases between them. Germline-derived CDR1 and CDR2 are MGHDK and SYGVNS.

The rearrangement links TRBV5-4 to TRBJ2-2, with D possibly being TRBD1 (5 bases). The CDR3 is 17 amino acids. V lost 3 bases, J lost 0 bases, and 15 bases lay in between. CDR1 SGHNT and CDR2 YYREEE come from the germline V gene (reference sequence). The CDR3 sequence: CASSSRKTVTNTGELFF. As DNA, the CDR3 is TGTGCCAGCAGCTCTAGAAAGACAGTCACGAACACCGGGGAGCTGTTTTTT.

This rearrangement joins TRBV29-1 to TRBJ2-1; D unresolved. Germline V gene data show CDR1 as SQVTM and CDR2 as ANQGSEA. The V end was cut by 5 bases, the J end by 0 bases, with 5 bases between. The CDR3 spans 12 residues. This chain's CDR3 is CSVRFSYNEQFF. The CDR3 DNA follows: TGCAGCGTTCGCTTCTCCTACAATGAGCAGTTCTTC.

The chain is built from TRBV15 and TRBJ1-3; D not certain. Germline assignment: CDR1 LNHNV and CDR2 YYDKDF (reference sequence). The V gene lost 0 bases and the J gene lost 2 bases, with 8 bases spanning the gap. CDR3 length: 15 residues. This CDR3 reads CATSRDSRAGNTIYF. For the CDR3, the DNA is TGTGCCACCAGCAGAGATTCGAGGGCTGGAAACACCATATATTTT.

This chain joins TRBV2 and TRBJ1-3; D unclear. Trimming pared 4 bases from V and 0 bases from J, leaving 7 bases between. The CDR3 covers 14 residues. CDR1 and CDR2 (germline): SNHLY, FYNNEI. CDR3 coding DNA: TGTGCCAGCAGTGCGCAACTCTCTGGAAACACCATATATTTT. This gives the protein CASSAQLSGNTIYF.

This clone appeared once. The CDR3 DNA reads as TGTGCCAGCAGCCCCTCATCCAGGACCGAAAAACTGTTTTTT. Translating gives CASSPSSRTEKLFF. The genes are TRBV7-2 and TRBJ1-4; D is ambiguous. The V gene's germline CDR1 is SGHTA and CDR2 FQGNSA. This CDR3 has 14 residues. Trimming left V 5 bases short and J 8 bases short, with 15 bases between.

The chain recombines TRBV29-1 with TRBJ2-3, with 10 positions matching TRBD1. Trimming took 2 bases from V and 5 from J; bases not matched to a gene: 7. Germline V gene data show CDR1 as SQVTM and CDR2 as ANQGSEA. The length of the CDR3 is 15 residues. DNA for the CDR3: TGCAGCGTTGAATTTGGGACAGGGGAGATAGATACGCAGTATTTT. This gives the protein CSVEFGTGEIDTQYF.